The entry below gives a single TCR beta chain sequence along with its context. A much larger clone lies one base from this, so it may be a read error. This entry belongs to a study of blood T cells in healthy people across ages. Germline CDR1 is DFQATT and CDR2 is SNEGSKA (reference sequence). The CDR3 is 17 residues long. Through a sample-barcoded 5' primer and a J-beta primer mix, a second PCR was run for roughly 7 to 11 cycles. One entry per CDR3 protein results from TCRdb running MiXCR on the 5' RACE reads. This sample has approximately 800,000 distinct CDR3 sequences; about 36% occur once, and the top ten carry over 10%.

Sequences were obtained from blood. The chain employs TRBV20-1 and TRBJ2-1; 7 bases are shared with TRBD2. The J call is in doubt because the DNA end fits TRBJ2-7 better. The receptor comes from a man aged 18-30 years in good health. CDR3 in amino acids: CSASAGAGGDSYNEQYF. The CDR3 bases are TGCAGTGCTAGCGCCGGGGCTGGGGGGGACTCCTACAATGAGCAGTACTTC.